This record covers a single T cell receptor (beta chain). No cognate antigen has been identified for it. Base qualities are not at hand, and no much larger clone is one base apart. The data originate from a study of shared clonotypes between healthy human individuals (dated by TCRdb to the early 2020s). Context from the whole study: Three men and a couple of women, aged 18 to 49 years, made up the cohort. Per donor, three plates each were used for CD4 naive and CD4 memory, two for CD8 naive, and one for CD8 memory. To estimate repertoire size and how much clonotype sharing occurs between individuals, the study deeply sequenced the blood TCR repertoires of about five healthy adults. Different laboratories and diverse techniques were used to prepare libraries and sequence TCR repertoires, to increase sequencing depth and limit assay-specific biases. Each donor's leukapheresis produced roughly between roughly 0.85 and 9.5 billion PBMCs. The full study reports these points: Sampling was restricted to blood, and TCR repertoires in tissue are likely to differ from TCR repertoires in blood. Pairwise subsampling led to the expectation that sequencing depth would affect the degree of clonotype sharing among donors. Because the study included only a small number of donors, the genetic and exposure-history diversity represented was limited. Naive subsets generally had larger estimated clonotype richness than memory subsets did. Clonotypes shared by all four sorted-subset donors showed higher generation probabilities than non-shared clonotypes. Rarefaction of sorted-subset datasets indicated incomplete sequencing despite the large sequencing depth. Sharing across a few donors was observed for around 4.8% of naive CD4, over 3% of naive CD8, about 2.3% of memory CD4, and approximately 0.41% of memory CD8 clonotypes.

From cysteine to phenylalanine, the CDR3 is 15 amino acids long. The only DNA kept is the CDR3, 45 bases in frame from the first base. CDR1 MNHEY and CDR2 SVGAGI were looked up in the germline V gene. V is reduced by 5 bases and J by 6 bases, leaving a spacing of 19 bases between them. Using the deep immunoSEQ assay, TCR CDR3 regions were amplified from genomic DNA by multiplex PCR. Extracted genomic DNA from each cell subset was distributed evenly across all wells of several immunoSEQ 96-well plates, and each plate was treated as a replicate. Each replicate PCR for sorted subsets received around 200 ng genomic DNA, equal to about 29,000 T cell genomes. The purified libraries were quantified using a Qubit 3.0 fluorometer, sized with a Bioanalyzer 2100, and then quantified again using the KAPA Library Quantification kit. Every immunoSEQ 96-well plate was sequenced on a separate single-read 150-cycle Illumina NextSeq 550 flow cell. On the study's bioinformatics: Because only junctional sequences without quality scores were contained in the immunoSEQ output, filtering matching that applied to full-length reads could not be performed. To assign V/J genes and CDR3, sequences were annotated against IMGT germline references using PyIR, a Python wrapper for IgBLAST v1.9. Reads were filtered out if the reads had weak V/J assignments (E-value above 1e-6), no CDR3, stop codons, out-of-frame junctions, or ambiguous translated residues. V3J clonotypes were defined by identical inferred V gene, J gene, and CDR3 amino acid sequence. Percentage overlap between repertoires was calculated by dividing the number of shared unique clonotypes by the size of the smaller repertoire. Repertoire richness was assessed with RTK rarefaction, the Chao1 estimator, and Recon v2.1 estimates of unobserved clonotypes. For all TCRbeta clonotypes obtained by the gDNA method from a few donors, generation probabilities were computed with OLGA. The table was pulled from immuneACCESS by TCRdb, which kept in-frame rearrangements only. Such tables lose some clones; where checked, under half of the loss comes from unresolved V genes, and the rest has no known cause. That table furnishes V, J and clone size, whereas the DNA furnished D and trimming. Counted in this sample were about 2.4 million clones; roughly 92% of them appeared once. 0.14% of the sample lies in the top ten.

Donors were healthy HIV-negative adults with no recently reported acute infections or vaccinations. All donors were Caucasian adults living in Nashville, Tennessee, USA. Magnetic negative selection was used to enrich CD4+ T cells, after which naive cells were positively selected on CD45RA and the negative fraction became the memory subset. Blood was collected by leukapheresis, and PBMCs were isolated by Ficoll-Histopaque density gradient centrifugation and then cryopreserved in liquid nitrogen vapor phase. Analytical flow cytometry was used to check the purity and quantity of each magnetically sorted T cell population. From each sorted fraction, genomic DNA was isolated and quantified by UV absorbance on a Nanodrop 2000c.

The receptor was isolated from a man in his late teens or twenties in good health. This chain is built from TRBV6-5 and TRBJ1-2, with the D gene not confidently named. The specimen sequenced was naive CD4+ T cells sorted from blood. The cell subset or site label on this specimen signifies: CD45RA+ positively selected. The DNA sequence is TGTGCCAGCAGTCTTACCCTAACCGCATTGGATGGCTACACCTTC. The resulting protein is CASSLTLTALDGYTF.